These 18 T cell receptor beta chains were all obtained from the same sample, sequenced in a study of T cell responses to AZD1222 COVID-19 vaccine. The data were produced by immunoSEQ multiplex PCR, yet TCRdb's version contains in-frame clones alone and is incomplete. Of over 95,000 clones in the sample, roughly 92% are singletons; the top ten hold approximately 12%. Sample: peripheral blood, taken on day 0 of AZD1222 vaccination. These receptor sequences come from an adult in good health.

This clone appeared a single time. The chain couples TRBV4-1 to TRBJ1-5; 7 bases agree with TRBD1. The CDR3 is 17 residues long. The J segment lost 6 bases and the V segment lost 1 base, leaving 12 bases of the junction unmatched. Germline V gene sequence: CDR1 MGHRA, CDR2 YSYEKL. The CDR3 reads CASSQGPTGVLSQPQHF. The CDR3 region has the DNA TGCGCCAGCAGCCAAGGGCCCACAGGGGTCCTTAGTCAGCCCCAGCATTTT.

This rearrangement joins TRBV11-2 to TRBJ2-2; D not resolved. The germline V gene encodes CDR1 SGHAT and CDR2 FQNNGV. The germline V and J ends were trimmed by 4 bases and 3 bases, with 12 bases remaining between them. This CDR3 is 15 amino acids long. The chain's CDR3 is CASSSIRGHTGELFF. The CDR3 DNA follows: TGTGCCAGCAGCTCGATCCGTGGCCACACCGGGGAGCTGTTTTTT.

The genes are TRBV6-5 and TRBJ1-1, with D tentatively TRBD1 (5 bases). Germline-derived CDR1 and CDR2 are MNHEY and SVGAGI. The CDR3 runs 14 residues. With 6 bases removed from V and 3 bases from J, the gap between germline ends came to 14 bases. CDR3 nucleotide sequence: TGTGCCAGCAGCAAGGACGGGGCTGACACTGAAGCTTTCTTT. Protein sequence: CASSKDGADTEAFF.

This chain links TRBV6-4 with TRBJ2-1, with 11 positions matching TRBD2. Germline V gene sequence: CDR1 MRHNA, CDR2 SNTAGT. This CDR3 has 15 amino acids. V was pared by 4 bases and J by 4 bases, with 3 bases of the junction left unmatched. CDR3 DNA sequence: TGTGCCAGCAGTGTCCTAGCGGGAGGTTACAATGAGCAGTTCTTC. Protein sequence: CASSVLAGGYNEQFF.

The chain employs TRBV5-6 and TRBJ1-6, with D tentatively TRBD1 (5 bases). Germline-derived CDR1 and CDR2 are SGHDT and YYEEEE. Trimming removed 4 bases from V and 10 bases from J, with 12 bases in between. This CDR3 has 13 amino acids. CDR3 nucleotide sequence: TGTGCCAGCAGCCCCAGGGAAAGGTCACCCCTCCACTTT. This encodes CASSPRERSPLHF.

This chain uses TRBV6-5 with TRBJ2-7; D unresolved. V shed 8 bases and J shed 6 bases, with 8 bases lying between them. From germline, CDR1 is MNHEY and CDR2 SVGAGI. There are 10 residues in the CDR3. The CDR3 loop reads CASADLEQYF. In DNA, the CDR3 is TGTGCCAGCGCAGATCTCGAGCAGTACTTC.

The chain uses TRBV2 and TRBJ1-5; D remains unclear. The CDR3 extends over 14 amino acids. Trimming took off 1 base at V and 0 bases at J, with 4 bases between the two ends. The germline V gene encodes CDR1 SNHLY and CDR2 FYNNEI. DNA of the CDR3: TGTGCCAGCAGTGAAGATGATAGCAATCAGCCCCAGCATTTT. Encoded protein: CASSEDDSNQPQHF.

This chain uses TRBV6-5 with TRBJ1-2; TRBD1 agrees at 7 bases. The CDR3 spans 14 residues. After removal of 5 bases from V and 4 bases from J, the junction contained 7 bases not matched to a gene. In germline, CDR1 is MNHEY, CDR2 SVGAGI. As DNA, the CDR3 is TGTGCCAGCAGTCCGGGACAGAGAACCTATGGCTACACCTTC. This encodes CASSPGQRTYGYTF.

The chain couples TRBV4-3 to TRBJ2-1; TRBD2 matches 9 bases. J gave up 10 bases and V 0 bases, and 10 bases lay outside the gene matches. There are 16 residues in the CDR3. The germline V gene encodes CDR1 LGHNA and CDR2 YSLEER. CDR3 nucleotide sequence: TGCGCCAGCAGCCAAGAGTGGTTAGCGGGAGCGAGGGAGCAGTTCTTC. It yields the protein CASSQEWLAGAREQFF.

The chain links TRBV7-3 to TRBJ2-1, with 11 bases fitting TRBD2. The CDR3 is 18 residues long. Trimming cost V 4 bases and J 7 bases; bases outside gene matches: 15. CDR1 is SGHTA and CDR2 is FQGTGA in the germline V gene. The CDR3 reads CASSSIRTSGQKGNEQFF. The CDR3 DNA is TGTGCCAGCAGCTCCATTCGGACTAGCGGGCAGAAGGGAAATGAGCAGTTCTTC.

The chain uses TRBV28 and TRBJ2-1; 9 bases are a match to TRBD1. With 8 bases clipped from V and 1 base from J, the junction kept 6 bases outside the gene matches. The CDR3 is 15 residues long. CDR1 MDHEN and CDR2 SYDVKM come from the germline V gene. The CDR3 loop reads CASLGTGSSYNEQFF. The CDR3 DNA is TGTGCCAGCCTAGGGACAGGGTCATCCTACAATGAGCAGTTCTTC.

This CDR3 is CSVDMAGGEDSDGYTF. The CDR3 bases are TGCAGCGTTGATATGGCAGGGGGGGAGGACAGTGATGGCTACACCTTC. This rearrangement joins TRBV29-1 to TRBJ1-2; 7 nucleotides agree with TRBD1. In germline, CDR1 is SQVTM, CDR2 ANQGSEA. V shed 3 bases, J shed 6 bases, and the junction held 16 bases outside the gene matches. The CDR3 is made up of 16 amino acids.

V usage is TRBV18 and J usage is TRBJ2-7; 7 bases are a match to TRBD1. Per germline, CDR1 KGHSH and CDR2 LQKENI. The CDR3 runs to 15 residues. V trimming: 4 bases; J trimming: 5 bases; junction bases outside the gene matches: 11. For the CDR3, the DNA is TGTGCCAGCTCACGAGGGGGCCCGCAAGATAACGAGCAGTACTTC. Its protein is CASSRGGPQDNEQYF.

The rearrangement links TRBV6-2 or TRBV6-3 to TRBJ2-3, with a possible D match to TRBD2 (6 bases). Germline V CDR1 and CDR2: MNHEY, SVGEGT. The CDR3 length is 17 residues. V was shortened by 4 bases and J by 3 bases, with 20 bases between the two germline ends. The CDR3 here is CASSSPGLMIRTDTQYF. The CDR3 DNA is TGTGCCAGCAGTTCCCCGGGACTGATGATAAGGACAGATACGCAGTATTTT.

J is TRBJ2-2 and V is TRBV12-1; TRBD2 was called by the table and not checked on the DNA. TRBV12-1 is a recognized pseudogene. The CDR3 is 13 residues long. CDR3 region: CATTSVNTGELFF. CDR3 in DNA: TGTGCCACCACTAGCGTTAACACCGGGGAGCTGTTTTTT.

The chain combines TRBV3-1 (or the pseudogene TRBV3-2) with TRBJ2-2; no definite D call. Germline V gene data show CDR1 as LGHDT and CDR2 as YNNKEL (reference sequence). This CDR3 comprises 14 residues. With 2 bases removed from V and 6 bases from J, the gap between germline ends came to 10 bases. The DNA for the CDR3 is TGTGCCAGCAGCCAAAGTCGGGCAGCCGGGGAGCTGTTTTTT. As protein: CASSQSRAAGELFF.

CDR3 region: CASSIDPTGNSYEQYF. CDR3 DNA sequence: TGTGCCAGTAGTATAGATCCCACAGGGAACTCCTACGAGCAGTACTTC. The chain has TRBV19 and TRBJ2-7; TRBD1 might be the D (6 bases). V was clipped by 0 bases and J by 0 bases, with 12 bases between them. This CDR3 region has 16 residues. CDR1 is LNHDA, CDR2 SQIVND, per germline (reference sequence).

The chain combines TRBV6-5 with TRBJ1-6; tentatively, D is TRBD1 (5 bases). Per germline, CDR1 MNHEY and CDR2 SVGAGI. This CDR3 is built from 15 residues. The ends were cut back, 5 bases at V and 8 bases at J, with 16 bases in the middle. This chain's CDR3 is CASSRESSRDSPLHF. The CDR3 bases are TGTGCCAGCAGTAGGGAGAGCTCCAGGGATTCACCCCTCCACTTT.